Following are 29 T cell receptor beta chains from one sample sequenced in a study of siplizumab effects on memory and regulatory T cells. Generated by immunoSEQ multiplex PCR, the TCRdb table keeps only in-frame clones and is missing some. The data contain about 57,000 clones, roughly 83% of them singletons. The sample taken for sequencing was memory CD4+ T cells sorted from blood. Source of these receptors: a human donor in good health.

This clone has a handful of counts. The V call is TRBV9, the J call TRBJ2-2, with TRBD2 as a possible D gene (5 bases). The V gene's germline CDR1 is SGDLS and CDR2 YYNGEE. The V and J ends lost 4 bases and 5 bases respectively, with 18 bases between them. This CDR3 has 16 amino acids. The CDR3 here is CASSLQSSLRTGELFF. CDR3 coding DNA: TGTGCCAGCAGCCTACAATCTAGCCTTCGGACCGGGGAGCTGTTTTTT.

This rearrangement joins TRBV11-2 to TRBJ2-4; D ambiguous. CDR3 length equals 14 residues. Per germline, CDR1 SGHAT and CDR2 FQNNGV. V lost 1 base and J lost 8, with 12 bases in between. The CDR3 is CASSLGTPRDIQYF. CDR3 in DNA: TGTGCCAGCAGCTTAGGCACCCCAAGGGACATTCAGTACTTC.

The rearrangement links TRBV18 to TRBJ2-2; D is unclear. CDR1 is KGHSH, CDR2 LQKENI, per germline. V was cut by 3 bases and J by 6 bases, with 11 bases left in between. The CDR3 has 14 residues. As DNA, the CDR3 is TGTGCCAGCTCACCGACGTATGGTTCCGGGGAGCTGTTTTTT. Amino acids: CASSPTYGSGELFF. The full variable domain, with the rest looked up from reference TRBV18 and TRBJ2-2, is NAGVMQNPRHLVRRRGQEARLRCSPMKGHSHVYWYRQLPEEGLKFMVYLQKENIIDESGMPKERFSAEFPKEGPSILRIQQVVRGDSAAYFCASSPTYGSGELFFGEGSRLTVL.

The chain combines TRBV11-2 with TRBJ1-5; no reliable D call. The germline gives CDR1 SGHAT, CDR2 FQNNGV. CDR3 length equals 15 residues. V lost 0 bases and J lost 3, with 9 bases in between. The CDR3: CASSLDGLLNQPQHF. Written as DNA, the CDR3 is TGTGCCAGCAGCTTAGATGGGTTGCTCAATCAGCCCCAGCATTTT.

The rearrangement joins TRBV6-5 to TRBJ2-1; 9 nucleotides line up with TRBD2. The V and J ends lost 6 bases and 10 bases, in that order; junction bases with no gene match: 13. The CDR3 is 15 residues long. Germline assignment: CDR1 MNHEY and CDR2 SVGAGI. The CDR3 DNA follows: TGTGCCAGCAGGAACCTTCTAGCGGGGCGTGGGGAGCAGTTCTTC. Its protein product is CASRNLLAGRGEQFF.

CDR3 sequence: CASSLQGTGGQPQHF. The CDR3, as DNA: TGTGCCAGCAGTTTACAGGGGACCGGGGGTCAGCCCCAGCATTTT. The J gene is TRBJ1-5, the V gene TRBV6-6; the match to TRBD1 covers 7 bases. The CDR3 sequence is 15 residues long. The trim removed 4 bases at V and 6 bases at J, leaving 9 bases unmatched. Germline CDR1 MNHNY, CDR2 SVGAGI (reference sequence).

This chain joins TRBV6-1 and TRBJ2-7; D gene uncertain. CDR1 and CDR2 (germline): MNHNS, SASEGT. Trimming cost V 4 bases and J 0 bases, with 7 bases left between them. This CDR3 is built from 13 residues. CDR3 coding DNA: TGTGCCAGCAGTGGGCCGCTCTCCTACGAGCAGTACTTC. It yields the protein CASSGPLSYEQYF.

This sequence joins TRBV27 and TRBJ1-1; maybe TRBD1 (5 bases). The CDR3 spans 14 residues. V was trimmed by 5 bases and J by 3 bases, leaving 13 bases between them. The germline V gene has CDR1 MNHEY and CDR2 SMNVEV (reference sequence). Written as DNA, the CDR3 is TGTGCCAGCAGTCCCCGCGGGGGGTACACTGAAGCTTTCTTT. Its translation is CASSPRGGYTEAFF.

The chain uses TRBV14 and TRBJ1-1; D is unresolved. CDR1 and CDR2 (germline): SGHDN, FVKESK. V dropped 4 bases and J dropped 3 bases, with 27 bases sitting between them. The CDR3 is made up of 19 amino acids. CDR3 loop: CASSPDGGLGLSLHTEAFF. The CDR3 DNA reads TGTGCCAGCAGCCCAGATGGAGGTCTGGGGTTAAGTTTGCACACTGAAGCTTTCTTT.

The V call is TRBV2, the J call TRBJ2-6; a possible D gene is TRBD2 (5 bases). The V end lost 7 bases, the J end lost 3 bases, and 10 bases lay between the germline ends. This CDR3 region has 14 residues. Germline V gene data show CDR1 as SNHLY and CDR2 as FYNNEI. This chain's CDR3 is CASKLRDGANVLTF. In nucleotides, the CDR3 is TGTGCCAGCAAATTGAGGGATGGGGCCAACGTCCTGACTTTC.

V gene TRBV18 combines with J gene TRBJ2-7; TRBD2 agrees at 8 bases. V dropped 0 bases and J dropped 4; count of bases not matched to a gene: 5. CDR1 and CDR2 from the germline V gene are KGHSH and LQKENI. The length of the CDR3 is 15 residues. The DNA of the CDR3 is TGTGCCAGCTCACCACCGGGACTAGTGGCGTACGAGCAGTACTTC. This codes for CASSPPGLVAYEQYF.

The rearrangement joins TRBV5-1 to TRBJ2-1, with 11 positions matching TRBD2. After removal of 2 bases from V and 9 bases from J, the junction contained 7 bases not matched to a gene. Looked up from germline, CDR1 is SGHRS and CDR2 is YFSETQ. The CDR3 runs to 15 residues. The CDR3 loop reads CASSFVAGGPSEQFF. CDR3 nucleotide sequence: TGCGCCAGCAGCTTCGTAGCGGGGGGGCCCTCTGAGCAGTTCTTC. Using reference TRBV5-1 and TRBJ2-1 for the parts outside the CDR3, the full variable domain is KAGVTQTPRYLIKTRGQQVTLSCSPISGHRSVSWYQQTPGQGLQFLFEYFSETQRNKGNFPGRFSGRQFSNSRSEMNVSTLELGDSALYLCASSFVAGGPSEQFFGPGTRLTVL.

J is TRBJ1-2 and V is TRBV9; D is perhaps TRBD1 (6 bases). The V end lost 0 bases, the J end lost 3 bases, and 9 bases lay between the germline ends. CDR1 is SGDLS, CDR2 YYNGEE, per germline. The CDR3 length is 14 residues. CDR3 region: CASSVVGADYGYTF. The CDR3 DNA follows: TGTGCCAGCAGCGTAGTGGGGGCTGACTATGGCTACACCTTC.

This clone was seen just once. V and J are TRBV25-1 and TRBJ1-2; tentatively, D is TRBD1 (5 bases). Germline-derived CDR1 and CDR2 are MGHDK and SYGVNS. V was shortened by 6 bases and J by 4 bases, with 18 bases between the two germline ends. The CDR3 loop spans 15 amino acids. Written as DNA, the CDR3 is TGTGCCAGCAGCGGACCAAGAAGACAGAGCTATGGCTACACCTTC. Translating it yields CASSGPRRQSYGYTF.

J is TRBJ2-2 and V is TRBV7-3; 8 bases agree with TRBD1. This CDR3 has 18 residues. V was clipped by 5 bases and J by 1 base; unmatched bases: 12. Looked up from germline, CDR1 is SGHTA and CDR2 is FQGTGA. The CDR3 is CASSPPIAGTGNTGELFF. CDR3 bases: TGTGCCAGCAGCCCCCCAATAGCCGGGACAGGGAACACCGGGGAGCTGTTTTTT.

The genes are TRBV28 and TRBJ2-7, with 14 bases lining up with TRBD2. V trimming: 8 bases; J trimming: 1 base; junction bases outside the gene matches: 1. Looked up from germline, CDR1 is MDHEN and CDR2 is SYDVKM. This CDR3 region has 14 residues. The CDR3 here is CASGTSGSSYEQYF. The CDR3 DNA reads as TGTGCCAGCGGGACTAGCGGGAGTTCCTACGAGCAGTACTTC.

This clone is a singleton in its sample. V is TRBV5-4 and J is TRBJ2-2; 8 nucleotides match TRBD2. V shed 3 bases and J 2 bases; nucleotides not matched to a gene: 3. Germline CDR1 reads SGHNT; CDR2 reads YYREEE (reference sequence). CDR3 length: 15 amino acids. The CDR3 sequence: CASSSGLGNTGELFF. DNA for the CDR3: TGTGCCAGCAGCTCGGGACTAGGAAACACCGGGGAGCTGTTTTTT.

The chain combines TRBV6-5 with TRBJ2-1, with 13 bases matching TRBD2. The CDR3 runs to 15 residues. J was trimmed by 9 bases and V by 5 bases; bases with no gene match: 7. Germline V gives CDR1 MNHEY, CDR2 SVGAGI. The CDR3 nucleotides are TGTGCCAGCAGTCGCGGACTAGCGGGAGCCGGTGAGCAGTTCTTC. Protein: CASSRGLAGAGEQFF.

V and J are TRBV5-1 and TRBJ2-3; no definite D call. Trimming took 5 bases from V and 2 from J, leaving 12 bases between them. The CDR3 sequence is 14 residues long. Germline V gene sequence: CDR1 SGHRS, CDR2 YFSETQ. The CDR3 bases are TGCGCCAGCAGTCCGGCTCCCCCCACAGATACGCAGTATTTT. Its protein product is CASSPAPPTDTQYF.

This clone was picked up a small number of times. The chain employs TRBV27 and TRBJ1-1; D is uncertain. V lost 0 bases to trimming and J lost 1 base, with 9 bases between them. This CDR3 region has 15 residues. The germline V gene has CDR1 MNHEY and CDR2 SMNVEV (reference sequence). DNA of the CDR3: TGTGCCAGCAGTTTATCTAGTGTAGGGAACACTGAAGCTTTCTTT. Translating it yields CASSLSSVGNTEAFF.

The chain combines TRBV5-1 with TRBJ1-4, with D unresolved. The ends were cut back, 4 bases at V and 2 bases at J, with 9 bases in the middle. In germline, CDR1 is SGHRS, CDR2 YFSETQ. This CDR3 is built from 14 residues. The chain's CDR3 is CASSPGSTNEKLFF. The CDR3 DNA reads as TGCGCCAGCAGCCCCGGTAGCACTAATGAAAAACTGTTTTTT. The full variable domain, its missing parts supplied by reference TRBV5-1 and TRBJ1-4, is KAGVTQTPRYLIKTRGQQVTLSCSPISGHRSVSWYQQTPGQGLQFLFEYFSETQRNKGNFPGRFSGRQFSNSRSEMNVSTLELGDSALYLCASSPGSTNEKLFFGSGTQLSVL.

The chain carries TRBV6-1 and TRBJ2-3, with D tentatively TRBD1 or TRBD2 (5 bases each). The germline CDR1 and CDR2 sequences are MNHNS and SASEGT. The V end lost 6 bases, the J end lost 2 bases, and 15 bases lay between the germline ends. The CDR3 is made up of 15 amino acids. The DNA for the CDR3 is TGTGCCAGCAGCTCCCTAATAGGGACCACAGATACGCAGTATTTT. It yields the protein CASSSLIGTTDTQYF.

The gene calls are TRBV5-4 and TRBJ1-2; 8 bases align to TRBD1. Germline V CDR1 and CDR2: SGHNT, YYREEE (reference sequence). This CDR3 comprises 12 residues. Trimming took 7 bases from V and 6 from J; bases not matched to a gene: 5. CDR3 protein: CASQDRDDGYTF. In nucleotides, the CDR3 is TGTGCCAGCCAGGACAGGGATGATGGCTACACCTTC.

This clone has just one count. The chain has TRBV2 and TRBJ2-7; 7 bases are shared with TRBD2. V was pared by 10 bases and J by 1 base, with 7 bases of the junction left unmatched. The CDR3 totals 13 residues. The germline V gene encodes CDR1 SNHLY and CDR2 FYNNEI. The DNA of the CDR3 is TGTGCCAACAGCCCTAGCGGTTCCTACGAGCAGTACTTC. Translated: CANSPSGSYEQYF. The full variable domain, completed using reference TRBV2 and TRBJ2-7, is EPEVTQTPSHQVTQMGQEVILRCVPISNHLYFYWYRQILGQKVEFLVSFYNNEISEKSEIFDDQFSVERPDGSNFTLKIRSTKLEDSAMYFCANSPSGSYEQYFGPGTRLTVT.

This chain uses TRBV19 with TRBJ1-1, with D perhaps TRBD1 (6 bases). Trimming pared 1 base from V and 6 bases from J, leaving 15 bases between. Germline CDR1 reads LNHDA; CDR2 reads SQIVND (reference sequence). The CDR3 is 15 amino acids. The CDR3 DNA follows: TGTGCCAGTAGTATAGGGGGGGGCCGGGTCTCTGAAGCTTTCTTT. As protein: CASSIGGGRVSEAFF.

The CDR3 spells CASSPSTSGSVNEQFF. CDR3 sequence (DNA): TGTGCCAGCAGCCCCTCTACTAGCGGGAGTGTTAATGAGCAGTTCTTC. This chain joins TRBV9 and TRBJ2-1, with 11 bases identical to TRBD2. Unmatched junction bases numbered 10, after V lost 4 bases and J lost 7 bases. This CDR3 region has 16 residues. Germline CDR1 reads SGDLS; CDR2 reads YYNGEE.

The CDR3 reads CASSLEGVSNQPQHF. The CDR3, as DNA: TGTGCCAGCAGCTTGGAGGGGGTCAGCAATCAGCCCCAGCATTTT. V gene TRBV5-8 combines with J gene TRBJ1-5, with D possibly being TRBD1 (6 bases). Trimming took 0 bases from V and 1 from J, leaving 8 bases between them. CDR3 length: 15 amino acids. Germline V gene data show CDR1 as SGHTS and CDR2 as YDEGEE.

The V call is TRBV2, the J call TRBJ1-4, with a weak D call TRBD1 (6 bases). This CDR3 is built from 14 residues. Germline V gene lookup returns CDR1 SNHLY and CDR2 FYNNEI. V was clipped by 5 bases and J by 7 bases, with 14 bases between them. The CDR3 sequence: CASSKGGVFEKLFF. In DNA form, the CDR3 reads TGTGCCAGCAGTAAGGGGGGGGTGTTTGAAAAACTGTTTTTT.

The chain links TRBV6-6 to TRBJ2-7; TRBD1 is a possible D gene (6 bases). The CDR3 loop spans 14 amino acids. Germline values: CDR1 MNHNY, CDR2 SVGAGI (reference sequence). V lost 4 bases to trimming and J lost 3 bases, with 13 bases between them. CDR3 protein: CASSFVDRHYEQYF. CDR3 sequence (DNA): TGTGCCAGCAGTTTTGTCGACAGGCACTACGAGCAGTACTTC.